These 20 T cell receptor beta chains share one sample of origin, sequenced in a study of spatial heterogeneity in lung cancer. The time point: sample taken at primary tumor resection. For these TCRs, the target antigens are not known. Study results and caveats: For expanded intratumoral alpha and beta TCRs, counts tracked tumor mutation counts.

In TCRdb, the 5' RACE reads were re-called with MiXCR into one record per CDR3 protein. The table lists around 2,700 distinct CDR3 sequences, 6.4% of them singletons. The material sequenced was lung tumor tissue, taken at surgery. Receptors were obtained from a male donor with early-stage non-small cell lung cancer.

This clonotype is categorized as medium-sized. The library was built for alpha chains, so this beta chain is an off-target read and its size means little. This chain joins TRBV6-1 and TRBJ1-5; 7 bases map to TRBD1. Trimming at V came to 3 bases and at J to 0 bases, leaving 17 bases not matched to a gene. The CDR3 extends over 20 amino acids. Per germline, CDR1 MNHNS and CDR2 SASEGT. This CDR3 reads CASSDSLDRDNPRSNQPQHF. CDR3 sequence (DNA): TGTGCCAGCAGTGATTCCCTCGACAGGGATAATCCTCGTAGCAATCAGCCCCAGCATTTT.

This clonotype is classed as medium-sized. Since it is a stray read in a library aimed at alpha chains, this beta chain has a size that is not meaningful. The chain is built from TRBV5-6 and TRBJ2-2, with 13 bases that match TRBD2. The germline V gene has CDR1 SGHDT and CDR2 YYEEEE. V was pared by 3 bases and J by 2 bases, with 7 bases of the junction left unmatched. The CDR3 sequence is 18 residues long. CDR3 sequence reads: CASSSSTSGRPNTGELFF. The CDR3 coding sequence is TGTGCCAGCAGCTCCTCGACTAGCGGGAGGCCCAACACCGGGGAGCTGTTTTTT.

Within the sample, this clonotype is medium-sized. As an off-target read in a library built for alpha chains, this beta chain has a frequency of little significance. The rearrangement uses TRBV20-1 and TRBJ1-6, with 7 bases matching TRBD1. V was pared by 0 bases and J by 4 bases, with 9 bases of the junction left unmatched. This CDR3 is 17 amino acids long. Germline lookup yields CDR1 DFQATT and CDR2 SNEGSKA (reference sequence). The CDR3: CSARDNRGTAYNSPLHF. The CDR3 DNA sequence: TGCAGTGCTAGAGATAACCGCGGGACAGCTTATAATTCACCCCTCCACTTT.

This clonotype is categorized as medium-sized (0.01 to 0.1%). A library prepared for alpha chains yielded this beta chain as an off-target read; its size is of little meaning. V is TRBV11-2 and J is TRBJ1-2; 9 nucleotides align to TRBD1. This CDR3 contains 14 residues. V was pared by 1 base and J by 5 bases, with 2 bases of the junction left unmatched. CDR1 SGHAT and CDR2 FQNNGV come from the germline V gene. The CDR3 protein is CASSLVDRGYGYTF. CDR3 nucleotide sequence: TGTGCCAGCAGCTTAGTCGACAGGGGGTATGGCTACACCTTC.

By share of the sample, this clonotype is medium-sized. Because the library targeted alpha chains, this beta chain is an off-target read whose size means little. The chain uses TRBV7-8 and TRBJ2-3; tentatively, D is TRBD2 (6 bases). The CDR3 totals 16 residues. V was pared by 5 bases and J by 4 bases, with 19 bases between. Looked up from germline, CDR1 is SGHVS and CDR2 is FQNEAQ. As DNA, the CDR3 is TGTGCCAGCAGCCCAACCGGACTACCACCGGCAGATACGCAGTATTTT. It specifies CASSPTGLPPADTQYF.

This clonotype qualifies as medium-sized. This beta chain represents an off-target read in a library built for alpha chains; its size is of limited meaning. The gene calls are TRBV11-2 and TRBJ1-6, with TRBD1 as a possible D gene (6 bases). The V end lost 5 bases, the J end lost 10 bases, and 12 bases lay between the germline ends. The CDR3 runs to 13 residues. Germline-derived CDR1 and CDR2 are SGHAT and FQNNGV. CDR3 DNA: TGTGCCAGCAGCCCAAACAGGGACTCACCCCTCCACTTT. Translation gives CASSPNRDSPLHF.

In its sample, this clonotype is medium-sized. The library was built for alpha chains, so this beta chain is an off-target read and its size means little. This chain joins TRBV19 and TRBJ1-5; D ambiguous. This CDR3 comprises 13 residues. Germline V gives CDR1 LNHDA, CDR2 SQIVND (reference sequence). The germline V and J ends were trimmed by 0 bases and 9 bases, with 9 bases remaining between them. The CDR3: CASSIDPLRPQHF. The CDR3 bases are TGTGCCAGTAGTATAGACCCCCTTCGGCCCCAGCATTTT. Full variable domain (remainder filled in from reference TRBV19 and TRBJ1-5): DGGITQSPKYLFRKEGQNVTLSCEQNLNHDAMYWYRQDPGQGLRLIYYSQIVNDFQKGDIAEGYSVSREKKESFPLTVTSAQKNPTAFYLCASSIDPLRPQHFGDGTRLSIL.

By proportion, this clonotype is medium-sized (0.01 to 0.1%). As an off-target read in a library built for alpha chains, this beta chain has a frequency of little significance. V usage is TRBV11-2 and J usage is TRBJ1-1; tentative D call: TRBD1 (5 bases). CDR1 SGHAT and CDR2 FQNNGV come from the germline V gene. This CDR3 region has 13 residues. Trimming shortened V by 5 bases and J by 5 bases, and 12 bases separated the two germline ends. CDR3 residues: CASSQTRVTEAFF. The CDR3 DNA sequence: TGTGCCAGCAGCCAAACCAGGGTGACTGAAGCTTTCTTT.

In its sample, this clonotype is medium-sized. A library made for alpha chains picked up this beta chain off target, so its size means little. The DNA for the CDR3 is TGTGCCAGCCGAACTAGTGCTGAAGAGACCCAGTACTTC. Encoded protein: CASRTSAEETQYF. The chain is built from TRBV6-5 and TRBJ2-5; D is possibly TRBD2 (5 bases). The ends were cut back, 8 bases at V and 3 bases at J, with 13 bases in the middle. The germline V gene encodes CDR1 MNHEY and CDR2 SVGAGI. The CDR3 has 13 amino acids.

With regard to this clonotype: Little can be read into the size of this beta chain, an off-target read in a library designed for alpha chains. The chain links TRBV19 to TRBJ2-7; 7 nucleotides line up with TRBD2. Germline lookup yields CDR1 LNHDA and CDR2 SQIVND (reference sequence). J gave up 6 bases and V 5 bases, and 7 bases lay outside the gene matches. This CDR3 is 13 amino acids long. The CDR3 loop is CASSPGGRSEQYF. In DNA form, the CDR3 reads TGTGCCAGTAGTCCGGGAGGCAGGAGCGAGCAGTACTTC.

By share of the sample, this clonotype is medium-sized. Because this beta chain is a stray read in a library intended to capture alpha chains, its abundance should not be given much weight. J is TRBJ2-5 and V is TRBV7-2, with D possibly TRBD2 on 6 matching bases. V was cut by 3 bases and J by 5 bases, with 16 bases left in between. CDR1 is SGHTA, CDR2 FQGNSA, per germline. This CDR3 comprises 15 residues. CDR3 coding DNA: TGTGCCAGCAGCTTTCCAACCTCGGGGGTGGAGACCCAGTACTTC. Translated, it gives CASSFPTSGVETQYF.

This clonotype is medium-sized within its sample. As an off-target read in a library built for alpha chains, this beta chain has a frequency of little significance. The chain carries TRBV13 and TRBJ2-3; D is uncertain. The CDR3 sequence is 12 residues long. CDR1 is PRHDT, CDR2 FYEKMQ, per germline (reference sequence). Trimming took off 5 bases at V and 0 bases at J, with 3 bases between the two ends. CDR3 sequence: CASSPSTDTQYF. In DNA, the CDR3 is TGTGCCAGCAGCCCCAGCACAGATACGCAGTATTTT. Complete variable domain (other parts from reference TRBV13 and TRBJ2-3): AAGVIQSPRHLIKEKRETATLKCYPIPRHDTVYWYQQGPGQDPQFLISFYEKMQSDKGSIPDRFSAQQFSDYHSELNMSSLELGDSALYFCASSPSTDTQYFGPGTRLTVL.

In its sample, this clonotype is medium-sized. Found in a library prepared for alpha chains, this beta chain is an off-target read, and its abundance has little meaning. This chain joins TRBV12-3 or TRBV12-4 and TRBJ2-2, with D hard to call. CDR3 length: 11 amino acids. Trimming shortened V by 8 bases and J by 5 bases, and 6 bases separated the two germline ends. In DNA, the CDR3 is TGTGCCAGCTTAAGAACCGGGGAGCTGTTTTTT. It specifies CASLRTGELFF.

This clonotype is large within its sample. This beta chain is a stray sequence in a library constructed for alpha chains; its clone size is not meaningful. CDR3 region: CASSYEAGVPRETQYF. The DNA for the CDR3 is TGTGCCAGCAGTTACGAAGCGGGAGTCCCAAGAGAGACCCAGTACTTC. The chain links TRBV6-5 to TRBJ2-5; 8 bases agree with TRBD2. CDR1 MNHEY and CDR2 SVGAGI come from the germline V gene. V dropped 2 bases and J dropped 4; count of bases not matched to a gene: 9. The CDR3 runs to 16 residues.

This clonotype is labeled as medium-sized. Since it is a stray read in a library aimed at alpha chains, this beta chain has a size that is not meaningful. This chain joins TRBV5-1 and TRBJ1-2; possibly TRBD1 for D (5 bases). V shed 4 bases and J shed 2 bases, with 15 bases lying between them. The germline V gene has CDR1 SGHRS and CDR2 YFSETQ. This CDR3 is 15 amino acids long. The CDR3 sequence: CASSLGDSSNYGYTF. The CDR3 DNA sequence: TGCGCCAGCAGCCTGGGGGACTCATCGAACTATGGCTACACCTTC. Based on the CDR3 plus reference TRBV5-1 and TRBJ1-2, the full variable domain is KAGVTQTPRYLIKTRGQQVTLSCSPISGHRSVSWYQQTPGQGLQFLFEYFSETQRNKGNFPGRFSGRQFSNSRSEMNVSTLELGDSALYLCASSLGDSSNYGYTFGSGTRLTVV.

This clonotype qualifies as hyperexpanded. This beta chain lies outside the target of a library built for alpha chains; its clone size means little. This chain connects TRBV5-1 to TRBJ2-7; 9 bases match TRBD2. Germline CDR1 reads SGHRS; CDR2 reads YFSETQ. V was pared by 4 bases and J by 5 bases, with 7 bases of the junction left unmatched. The CDR3 is 14 residues long. CDR3 sequence: CASSGAGGINEQYF. The DNA for the CDR3 is TGCGCCAGCAGCGGAGCGGGAGGTATAAACGAGCAGTACTTC.

By its share, this clonotype is medium-sized. A library prepared for alpha chains yielded this beta chain as an off-target read; its size is of little meaning. The chain links TRBV5-6 to TRBJ1-5; D uncertain. V gave up 4 bases and J gave up 3 bases, with 8 bases separating them. Germline V gene data show CDR1 as SGHDT and CDR2 as YYEEEE. The CDR3 length is 13 residues. The CDR3 sequence is CASSNGLNQPQHF. The CDR3 DNA follows: TGTGCCAGCAGCAACGGACTCAATCAGCCCCAGCATTTT.

Concerning this clonotype: This beta chain is an unintended read in a library built for alpha chains; its size means little. The V and J genes are TRBV5-3 and TRBJ1-1; 9 bases fit TRBD1. TRBV5-3 carries the ORF label, with uncertain function. The V gene end was trimmed by 8 bases and the J gene end by 7 bases; junction bases not matched to a gene: 9. The CDR3 length is 13 residues. CDR3 nucleotide sequence: TGTGCCAGCAGCAGGCTGGGACAGGGTGAAGCTTTCTTT. This translates into CASSRLGQGEAFF.

This clonotype is termed medium-sized. This beta chain slipped into a library made for alpha chains as a stray read, so its size is not meaningful. The chain couples TRBV7-2 to TRBJ1-5, with 7 bases fitting TRBD1. V shed 4 bases and J 5 bases; nucleotides not matched to a gene: 17. Per the germline V gene, CDR1 is SGHTA and CDR2 is FQGNSA. This CDR3 is 18 amino acids long. The CDR3 DNA follows: TGTGCCAGCAGCTCCGGACAGGTCGTTGGGGGCACCGATCAGCCCCAGCATTTT. Amino acids: CASSSGQVVGGTDQPQHF.

This clonotype qualifies as medium-sized. Because the library targeted alpha chains, this beta chain is an off-target read whose size means little. The chain combines TRBV6-1 with TRBJ1-1; TRBD1 matches at 12 bases. Germline-derived CDR1 and CDR2 are MNHNS and SASEGT. The CDR3 totals 17 residues. The ends lost 6 bases at V and 0 bases at J; junction bases unmatched: 8. Here the CDR3 reads CASSPRDRGRMNTEAFF. The CDR3 nucleotides are TGTGCCAGCAGCCCCCGGGACAGGGGGCGTATGAACACTGAAGCTTTCTTT.